This T cell receptor beta chain was sequenced during a study of T-cell reconstitution after alpha-beta-depleted transplantation in children. The CDR3 spans 13 residues. Germline loops: CDR1 SGHTA, CDR2 FQGTGA. Preparation of the TCRbeta library involved a method that used unique molecular identifiers. TCRdb reprocessed the PCR reads via MiXCR and lists one record per CDR3 protein. The sample consists of approximately 170,000 distinct CDR3 sequences, roughly 10% of them appearing once. Worth noting for this clonotype: As yet, its antigen is unknown. One end of the junction does not line up with germline, which may come from a read error.

Study-wide findings and caveats: From surviving recipient T cells and thymic progenitors came the high day-60 TCRbeta diversity observed in some patients.

The sequences come from PBMCs, collected before TCRalphabeta/CD19-depleted stem cell transplant. This clonotype originated in a boy between 2 and 15 years old with acute myeloid leukemia, due to receive a stem cell transplant. V and J are TRBV7-3 and TRBJ2-7; D possibly uses TRBD1 or TRBD2 (5 bases each). CDR3 nucleotide sequence: TGTGCCAGCAGCCCCACCCCAGGGTCCTACGAGCGGTTC. Protein product: CASSPTPGSYERF.